The 14 T cell receptor beta chains below come from one sample, sequenced in a study of cytomegalovirus exposure and HLA in healthy donors. Primers: 60 Vbeta forward and 13 Jbeta reverse. Method: immunoSEQ multiplex PCR; TCRdb's copy keeps in-frame clones and lacks some. The sample holds roughly 130,000 clones; roughly three fifths are singletons and the top ten take 6.5% to 9.5%. What was sequenced was PBMCs. Receptors were obtained from a woman in her thirties or forties in good health and CMV-seropositive.

V gene TRBV15 combines with J gene TRBJ1-2, with D perhaps matching TRBD1 (5 bases). Germline V gene sequence: CDR1 LNHNV, CDR2 YYDKDF (reference sequence). V was pared by 0 bases and J by 7 bases, with 12 bases between. The CDR3 contains 14 residues. The CDR3, as DNA: TGTGCCACCAGCAGAGATGTACTTGGGGCTGGCTACACCTTC. Translated: CATSRDVLGAGYTF. Together with reference TRBV15 and TRBJ1-2, the CDR3 gives the full variable domain: DAMVIQNPRYQVTQFGKPVTLSCSQTLNHNVMYWYQQKSSQAPKLLFHYYDKDFNNEADTPDNFQSRRPNTSFCFLDIRSPGLGDTAMYLCATSRDVLGAGYTFGSGTRLTVV.

The chain uses TRBV7-9 and TRBJ2-3, with 7 bases identical to TRBD1. V lost 5 bases and J lost 2; bases outside the gene matches: 7. CDR3 length: 15 amino acids. The germline CDR1 and CDR2 sequences are SEHNR and FQNEAQ (reference sequence). The CDR3 region has the DNA TGTGCCAGCAGCCAAACAGGGGACCTCACAGATACGCAGTATTTT. Protein: CASSQTGDLTDTQYF.

J is TRBJ2-3 and V is TRBV6-1, with 9 bases fitting TRBD1. V shed 8 bases and J 2 bases; nucleotides not matched to a gene: 8. Germline V gives CDR1 MNHNS, CDR2 SASEGT. The CDR3 runs to 15 residues. CDR3 DNA sequence: TGTGCCAGCTTCGACAGGGGGGGTTTCACAGATACGCAGTATTTT. Protein product: CASFDRGGFTDTQYF.

The genes are TRBV27 and TRBJ2-1; the match to TRBD1 covers 9 bases. This CDR3 region has 15 residues. With 5 bases clipped from V and 7 bases from J, the junction kept 9 bases outside the gene matches. From germline, CDR1 is MNHEY and CDR2 SMNVEV (reference sequence). CDR3 sequence reads: CASSADRGASNEQFF. CDR3 in DNA: TGTGCCAGCAGTGCGGACAGGGGTGCATCAAATGAGCAGTTCTTC.

This chain joins TRBV9 and TRBJ2-3; TRBD1 aligns across 7 bases. The CDR3 extends over 15 amino acids. Germline CDR1 SGDLS, CDR2 YYNGEE. After removal of 0 bases from V and 2 bases from J, the junction contained 3 bases not matched to a gene. The CDR3 protein is CASSVEGQSTDTQYF. In DNA, the CDR3 is TGTGCCAGCAGCGTAGAGGGACAGTCCACAGATACGCAGTATTTT.

A word on this clone: Germline and junction disagree at one end, which may indicate a read error. The CDR3 region is CASSPRDRGTDTQYF. The CDR3 region has the DNA TGTGCTAGCAGCCCCCGGGACAGGGGAACAGATACGCAGTATTTT. The chain employs TRBV7-7 and TRBJ2-3, with 10 positions matching TRBD1. Germline-derived CDR1 and CDR2 are SSHAT and FNYEAQ (reference sequence). The CDR3 has 15 residues.

The chain has TRBV5-5 and TRBJ1-4; 9 bases map to TRBD1. Trimming took 4 bases from V and 7 from J; bases not matched to a gene: 8. The germline gives CDR1 SGHKS, CDR2 YYEKEE (reference sequence). The CDR3 consists of 15 residues. CDR3 DNA sequence: TGTGCCAGCAGCACGGTACAGGGGGCCTCTGAAAAACTGTTTTTT. Translating it yields CASSTVQGASEKLFF.

The V gene is TRBV14, the J gene TRBJ2-7, with TRBD2 matching 11 bases. After removal of 5 bases from V and 6 bases from J, the junction contained 9 bases not matched to a gene. Germline CDR1 SGHDN, CDR2 FVKESK. The CDR3 sequence is 15 residues long. CDR3 bases: TGTGCCAGCAGCTTAAGACTAGCGGGATCGGGCGAGCAGTACTTC. Amino acid sequence: CASSLRLAGSGEQYF.

The chain is built from TRBV6-5 and TRBJ1-4, with D unresolved. Germline lookup yields CDR1 MNHEY and CDR2 SVGAGI. V was shortened by 2 bases and J by 6 bases, with 10 bases between the two germline ends. CDR3 length: 14 amino acids. The CDR3 nucleotides are TGTGCCAGCAGTTACACCCCCGGGGATGAAAAACTGTTTTTT. It encodes CASSYTPGDEKLFF.

V gene TRBV11-2 combines with J gene TRBJ1-1; D remains unclear. Trimming removed 1 base from V and 5 bases from J, with 8 bases in between. The germline V gene has CDR1 SGHAT and CDR2 FQNNGV. The CDR3 spans 13 residues. The CDR3 DNA reads as TGTGCCAGCAGCTTAGGAACAGAGACTGAAGCTTTCTTT. Translation: CASSLGTETEAFF.

This clone has a handful of counts. The CDR3 loop reads CASSHPDRVHEKLFF. The CDR3 DNA is TGCGCCAGCAGCCACCCGGACAGGGTTCATGAAAAACTGTTTTTT. The rearrangement uses TRBV4-1 and TRBJ1-4; 8 bases agree with TRBD1. There are 15 residues in the CDR3. V was clipped by 3 bases and J by 6 bases; unmatched bases: 6. Germline CDR1 is MGHRA and CDR2 is YSYEKL.

Only a few counts were recorded for this clone. J is TRBJ2-5 and V is TRBV2, with TRBD2 as a possible D gene (5 bases). V was clipped by 6 bases and J by 5 bases, with 22 bases between them. The CDR3 length is 16 residues. The germline V gene encodes CDR1 SNHLY and CDR2 FYNNEI. CDR3 in amino acids: CASSLGSGGSRETQYF. The CDR3, as DNA: TGTGCCAGCAGCCTAGGGAGTGGCGGGTCCAGGGAGACCCAGTACTTC.

Only one count was recorded for this clone. V is TRBV18 and J is TRBJ2-5; 7 nucleotides agree with TRBD1. Germline CDR1 KGHSH, CDR2 LQKENI. The CDR3 has 15 residues. The V segment lost 0 bases and the J segment 4 bases; nucleotides outside the gene matches: 5. The CDR3 DNA is TGTGCCAGCTCACCACCGGACAGGTTAGGAGAGACCCAGTACTTC. This encodes CASSPPDRLGETQYF.

This clone occurred a few times. This chain joins TRBV6-1 and TRBJ2-7; 11 bases match TRBD1. Trimming at V came to 4 bases and at J to 3 bases, leaving 11 bases not matched to a gene. The CDR3 loop spans 17 amino acids. CDR1 is MNHNS, CDR2 SASEGT, per germline. The chain's CDR3 is CASSVGTGGFSHYEQYF. CDR3 bases: TGTGCCAGCAGTGTTGGGACAGGGGGTTTTTCGCACTACGAGCAGTACTTC.